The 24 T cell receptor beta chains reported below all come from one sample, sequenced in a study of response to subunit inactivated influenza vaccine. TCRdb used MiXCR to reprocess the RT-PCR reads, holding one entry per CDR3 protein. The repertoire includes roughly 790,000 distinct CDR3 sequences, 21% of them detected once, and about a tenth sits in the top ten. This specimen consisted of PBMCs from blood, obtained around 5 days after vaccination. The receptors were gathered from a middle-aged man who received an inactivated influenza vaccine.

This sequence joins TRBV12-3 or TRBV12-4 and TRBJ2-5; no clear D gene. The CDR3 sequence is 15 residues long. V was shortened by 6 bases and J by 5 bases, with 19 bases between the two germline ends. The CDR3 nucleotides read TGTGCCAGCAGACGGACGACGGCGGCCAGGGAGACCCAGTACTTC. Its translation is CASRRTTAARETQYF.

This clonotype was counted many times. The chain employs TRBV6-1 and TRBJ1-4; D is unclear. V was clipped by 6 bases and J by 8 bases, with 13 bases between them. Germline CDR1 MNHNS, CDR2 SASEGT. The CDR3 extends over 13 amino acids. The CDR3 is CASSPRVREKLFF. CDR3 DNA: TGTGCCAGCAGCCCTCGGGTCCGGGAAAAACTGTTTTTT.

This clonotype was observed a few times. Here the CDR3 reads CAISESISGNTIYF. CDR3 nucleotide sequence: TGTGCCATCAGTGAGTCGATCTCTGGAAACACCATATATTTT. V gene TRBV10-3 combines with J gene TRBJ1-3; D is uncertain. Germline V CDR1 and CDR2: ENHRY, SYGVKD. The CDR3 runs 14 residues. Trimming shortened V by 0 bases and J by 0 bases, and 3 bases separated the two germline ends.

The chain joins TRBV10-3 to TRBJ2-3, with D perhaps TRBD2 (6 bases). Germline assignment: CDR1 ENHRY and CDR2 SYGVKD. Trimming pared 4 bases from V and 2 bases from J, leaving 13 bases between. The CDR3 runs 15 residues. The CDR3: CAISGMLAATDTQYF. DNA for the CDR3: TGTGCCATCAGTGGAATGTTAGCGGCCACAGATACGCAGTATTTT.

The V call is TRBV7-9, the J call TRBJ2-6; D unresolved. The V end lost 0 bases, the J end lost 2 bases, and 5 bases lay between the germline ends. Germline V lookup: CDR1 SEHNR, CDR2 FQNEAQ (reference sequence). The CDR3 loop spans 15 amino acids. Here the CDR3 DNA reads TGTGCCAGCAGCTTAGCTCTGGCTGGGGCCAACGTCCTGACTTTC. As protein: CASSLALAGANVLTF.

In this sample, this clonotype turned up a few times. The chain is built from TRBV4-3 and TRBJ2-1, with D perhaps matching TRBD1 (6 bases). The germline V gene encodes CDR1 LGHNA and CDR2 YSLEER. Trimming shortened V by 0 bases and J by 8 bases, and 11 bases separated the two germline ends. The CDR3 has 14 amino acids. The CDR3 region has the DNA TGCGCCAGCAGCCAAGATTTGGGGGCTGATGAGCAGTTCTTC. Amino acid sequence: CASSQDLGADEQFF.

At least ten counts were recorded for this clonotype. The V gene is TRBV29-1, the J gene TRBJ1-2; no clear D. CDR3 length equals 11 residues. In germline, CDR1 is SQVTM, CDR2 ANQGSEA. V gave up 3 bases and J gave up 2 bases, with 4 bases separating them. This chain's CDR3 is CSVDGNYGYTF. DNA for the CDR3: TGCAGCGTTGACGGAAACTATGGCTACACCTTC.

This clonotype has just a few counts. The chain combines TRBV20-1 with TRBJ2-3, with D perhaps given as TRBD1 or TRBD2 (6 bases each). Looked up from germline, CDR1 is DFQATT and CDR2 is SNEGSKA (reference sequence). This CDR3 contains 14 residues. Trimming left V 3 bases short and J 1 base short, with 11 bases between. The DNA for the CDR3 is TGCAGTGCTAGCGGGGGCGGGCGCACAGATACGCAGTATTTT. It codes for CSASGGGRTDTQYF.

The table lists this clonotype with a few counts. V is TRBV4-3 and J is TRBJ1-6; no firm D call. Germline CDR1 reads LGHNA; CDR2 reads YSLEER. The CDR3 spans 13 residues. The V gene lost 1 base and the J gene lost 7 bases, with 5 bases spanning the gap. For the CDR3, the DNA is TGCGCCAGCAGCCAAGGGTGGAATTCACCCCTCCACTTT. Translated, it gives CASSQGWNSPLHF.

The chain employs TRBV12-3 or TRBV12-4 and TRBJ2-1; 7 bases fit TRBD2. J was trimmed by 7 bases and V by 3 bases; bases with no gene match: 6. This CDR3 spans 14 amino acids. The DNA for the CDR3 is TGTGCCAGCAGTTTTCAGCGGGGCCGGAATGAGCAGTTCTTC. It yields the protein CASSFQRGRNEQFF.

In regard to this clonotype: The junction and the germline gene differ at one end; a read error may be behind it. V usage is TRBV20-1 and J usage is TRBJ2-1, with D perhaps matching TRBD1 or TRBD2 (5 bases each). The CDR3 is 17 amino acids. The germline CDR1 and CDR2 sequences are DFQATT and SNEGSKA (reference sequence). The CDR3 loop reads CSARDGGGAFSYNEQFF. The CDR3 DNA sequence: TGCAGTGCTAGAGATGGTGGGGGAGCTTTCTCCTACAATGAGCAGTTCTTT.

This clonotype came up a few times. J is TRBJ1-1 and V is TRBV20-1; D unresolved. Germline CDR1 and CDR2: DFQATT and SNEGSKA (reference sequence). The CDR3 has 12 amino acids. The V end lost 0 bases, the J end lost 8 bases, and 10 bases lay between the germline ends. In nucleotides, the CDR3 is TGCAGTGCTAGAGATCCTACGAGGGAAGCTTTCTTT. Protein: CSARDPTREAFF.

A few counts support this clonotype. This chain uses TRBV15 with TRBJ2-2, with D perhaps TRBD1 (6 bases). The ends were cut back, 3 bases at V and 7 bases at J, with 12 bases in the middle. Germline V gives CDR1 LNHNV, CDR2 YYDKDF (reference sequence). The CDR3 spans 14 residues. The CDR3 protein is CATSSHREFGELFF. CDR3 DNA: TGTGCCACCAGCAGCCACAGGGAATTCGGGGAGCTGTTTTTT.

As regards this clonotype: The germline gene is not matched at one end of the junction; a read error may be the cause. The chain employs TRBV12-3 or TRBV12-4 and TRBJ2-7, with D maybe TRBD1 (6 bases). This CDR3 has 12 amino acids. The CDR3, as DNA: TGTGTCAGCAGTACTACAGGGTACGAGCAGTACTTC. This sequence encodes CVSSTTGYEQYF.

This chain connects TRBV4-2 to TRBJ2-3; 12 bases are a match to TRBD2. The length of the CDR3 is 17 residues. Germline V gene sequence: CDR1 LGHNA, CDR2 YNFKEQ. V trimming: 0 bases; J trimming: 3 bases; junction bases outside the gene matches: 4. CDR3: CASSQDTSGGWTDTQYF. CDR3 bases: TGTGCCAGCAGCCAAGATACTAGCGGGGGGTGGACAGATACGCAGTATTTT.

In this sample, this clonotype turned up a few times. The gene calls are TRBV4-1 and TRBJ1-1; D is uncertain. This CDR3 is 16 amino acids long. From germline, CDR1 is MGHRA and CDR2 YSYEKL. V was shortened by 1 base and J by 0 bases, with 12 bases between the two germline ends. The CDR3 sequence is CASSQGLGYMNTEAFF. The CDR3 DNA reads TGCGCCAGCAGCCAAGGTTTGGGTTACATGAACACTGAAGCTTTCTTT.

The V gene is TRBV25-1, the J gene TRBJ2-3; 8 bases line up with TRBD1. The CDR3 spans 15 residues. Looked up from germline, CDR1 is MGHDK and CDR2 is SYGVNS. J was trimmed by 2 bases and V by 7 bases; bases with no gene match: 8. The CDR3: CASNSGTGNTDTQYF. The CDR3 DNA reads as TGTGCCAGCAATTCCGGGACAGGTAACACAGATACGCAGTATTTT.

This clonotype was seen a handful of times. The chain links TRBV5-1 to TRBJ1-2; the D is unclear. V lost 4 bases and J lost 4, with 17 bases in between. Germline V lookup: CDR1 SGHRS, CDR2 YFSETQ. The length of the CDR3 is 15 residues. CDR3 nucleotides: TGCGCCAGCAGCCTAGGGCCCCTATCGGGCTATGGCTACACCTTC. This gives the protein CASSLGPLSGYGYTF.

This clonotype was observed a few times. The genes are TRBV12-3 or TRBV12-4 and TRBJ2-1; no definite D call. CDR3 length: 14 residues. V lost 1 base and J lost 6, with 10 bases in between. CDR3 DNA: TGTGCCAGCAGTTTAGGGCTACACGTCAATGAGCAGTTCTTC. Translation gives CASSLGLHVNEQFF.

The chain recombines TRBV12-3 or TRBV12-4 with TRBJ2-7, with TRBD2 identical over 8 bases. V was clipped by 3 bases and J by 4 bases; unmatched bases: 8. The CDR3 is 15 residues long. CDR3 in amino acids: CASSLSPGGGYEQYF. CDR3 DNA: TGTGCCAGCAGTTTGAGTCCGGGGGGGGGGTACGAGCAGTACTTC.

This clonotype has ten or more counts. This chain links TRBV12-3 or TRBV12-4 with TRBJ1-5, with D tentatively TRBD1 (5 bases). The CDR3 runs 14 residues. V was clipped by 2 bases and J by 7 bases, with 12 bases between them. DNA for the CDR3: TGTGCCAGCAGTTTAAGTCGCAGGGAACAGCCCCAGCATTTT. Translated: CASSLSRREQPQHF.

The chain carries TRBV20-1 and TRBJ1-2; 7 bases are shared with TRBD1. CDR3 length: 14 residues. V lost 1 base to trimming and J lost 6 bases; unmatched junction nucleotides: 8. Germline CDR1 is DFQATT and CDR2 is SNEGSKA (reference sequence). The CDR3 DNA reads TGCAGTGCTAGAGTCCTCGGACAGGTGAATGGCTACACCTTC. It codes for CSARVLGQVNGYTF.

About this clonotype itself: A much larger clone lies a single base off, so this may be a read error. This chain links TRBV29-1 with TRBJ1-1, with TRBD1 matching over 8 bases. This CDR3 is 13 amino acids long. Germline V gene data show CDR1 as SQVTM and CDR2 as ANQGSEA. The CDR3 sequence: CNVELQGVGEAFF. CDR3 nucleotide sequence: TGCAACGTTGAATTACAGGGGGTAGGTGAAGCTTTCTTT.

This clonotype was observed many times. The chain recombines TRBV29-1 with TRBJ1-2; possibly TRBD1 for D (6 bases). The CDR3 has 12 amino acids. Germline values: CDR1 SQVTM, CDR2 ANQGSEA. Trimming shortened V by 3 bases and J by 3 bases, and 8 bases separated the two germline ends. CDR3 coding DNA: TGCAGCGTTGAGAACAGGGACTATGGCTACACCTTC. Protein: CSVENRDYGYTF.